This T cell receptor (beta chain) emerged from a study of T-cell reconstitution after alpha-beta-depleted transplantation in children (dated by TCRdb to 2016 to 2017). Concerning the study at large: Using TCR repertoire profiling, the study followed T-cell immune reconstitution in a quantitative way in children after TCRalphabeta/CD19-depleted allogeneic hematopoietic cell transplantation.

The CDR3 holds 14 amino acids from the cysteine to the phenylalanine. Kept here is only the CDR3 DNA, which spans 42 bases and is read in frame from base 1. A distance of 9 bases separates the germline ends of V and J, which lose 0 bases and 6 bases respectively. The germline V gene encodes CDR1 LGHNA and CDR2 YSLEER. Library preparation employed PCR. Sequenced using an Illumina HiSeq 2500. Molecular barcoding was employed in the preparation of TCR libraries, with unique molecular identifiers being used to normalize TCRbeta repertoire quantification. TCRdb reanalyzed the raw reads on its own, using fastp at Q25 for trimming and MiXCR for clone calling, and kept in-frame beta chains. Here each entry gathers all rows of one CDR3 protein and keeps the most common genes and DNA. This sample lists 330,000 or so distinct CDR3 sequences; around 10% were detected once. Together, the top ten hold roughly 2.5% of the sample.

Turning to this clonotype: What this receptor recognizes is not known. No much larger clone is present one base from it, and per-base qualities are unavailable.

The receptor comes from a human donor who donated a stem cell graft to a child with acute lymphoblastic leukemia. The chain is encoded by TRBV4-3 joined to TRBJ2-1; the D segment cannot be called with confidence. The sequences come from PBMCs from the stem cell graft donor, collected from the stem cell graft. The CDR3 reads as follows: CASSQDWSFNEQFF. Here is the DNA: TGCGCCAGCAGCCAAGATTGGAGTTTCAATGAGCAGTTCTTC.